The clone carrying this T cell receptor beta chain has only a few counts. This specimen comes from a study of blood T cells in healthy people across ages. Germline CDR1 SGHTA, CDR2 FQGNSA. Trimming pared 5 bases from V and 6 bases from J, leaving 16 bases between. The CDR3 spans 14 residues. The second PCR ran roughly 7 to 12 cycles with a sample-barcoded 5' primer and J-beta primers. Each of the cDNA molecules was tagged by a template-switch adaptor with 12 random nucleotides. TCRdb independently ran MiXCR on the 5' RACE reads; one entry per CDR3 protein. The sample gives 1,800,000 or so distinct CDR3 sequences, 39% of which show up once; more than 20% is in the top ten.

Sample: blood. The chain links TRBV7-2 to TRBJ1-2; weak D call: TRBD1 (5 bases). The sequence derives from a human donor in good health. CDR3 sequence reads: CASSPGAAYHGYTF. In nucleotides, the CDR3 is TGTGCCAGCAGCCCCGGGGCCGCGTATCATGGCTACACCTTC.